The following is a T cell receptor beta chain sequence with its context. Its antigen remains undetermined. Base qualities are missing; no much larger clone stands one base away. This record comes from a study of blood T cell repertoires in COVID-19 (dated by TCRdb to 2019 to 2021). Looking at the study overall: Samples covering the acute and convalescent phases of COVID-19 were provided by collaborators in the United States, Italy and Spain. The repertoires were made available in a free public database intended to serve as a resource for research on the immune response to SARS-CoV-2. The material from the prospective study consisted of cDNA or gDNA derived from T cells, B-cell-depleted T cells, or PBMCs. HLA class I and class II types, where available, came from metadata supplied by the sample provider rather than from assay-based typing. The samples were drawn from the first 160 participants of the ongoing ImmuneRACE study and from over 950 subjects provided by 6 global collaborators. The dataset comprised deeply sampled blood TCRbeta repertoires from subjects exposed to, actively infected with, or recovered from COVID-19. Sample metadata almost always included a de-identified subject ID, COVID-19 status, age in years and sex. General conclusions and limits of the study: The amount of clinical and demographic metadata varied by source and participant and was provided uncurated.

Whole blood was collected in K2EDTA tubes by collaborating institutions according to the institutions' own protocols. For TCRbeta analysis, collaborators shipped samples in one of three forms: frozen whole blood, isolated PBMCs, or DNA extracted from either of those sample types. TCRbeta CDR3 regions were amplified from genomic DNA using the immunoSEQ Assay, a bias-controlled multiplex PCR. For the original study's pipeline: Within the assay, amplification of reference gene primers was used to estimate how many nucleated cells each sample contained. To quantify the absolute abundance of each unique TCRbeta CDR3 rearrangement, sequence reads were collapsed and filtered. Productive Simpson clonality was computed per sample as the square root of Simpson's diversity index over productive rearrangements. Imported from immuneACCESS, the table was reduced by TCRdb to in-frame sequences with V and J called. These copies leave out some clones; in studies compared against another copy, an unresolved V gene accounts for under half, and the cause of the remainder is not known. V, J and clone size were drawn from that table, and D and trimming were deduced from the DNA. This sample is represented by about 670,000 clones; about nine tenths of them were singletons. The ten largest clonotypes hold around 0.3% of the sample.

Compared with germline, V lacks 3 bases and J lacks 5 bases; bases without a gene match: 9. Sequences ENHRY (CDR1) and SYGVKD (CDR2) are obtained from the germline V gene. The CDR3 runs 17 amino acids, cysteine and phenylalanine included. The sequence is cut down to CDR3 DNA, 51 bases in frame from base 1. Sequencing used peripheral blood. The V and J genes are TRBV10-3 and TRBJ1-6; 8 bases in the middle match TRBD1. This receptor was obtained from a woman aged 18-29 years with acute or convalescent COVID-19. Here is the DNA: TGTGCCATCAGTGAAAGGGGGGCAGGGGGCCATAATTCACCCCTCCACTTT. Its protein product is CAISERGAGGHNSPLHF.